This is a list of T cell receptor beta chains from one sample in a study of blood T cell repertoires in COVID-19. Clones were read by immunoSEQ multiplex PCR, and TCRdb kept only the in-frame ones, dropping some. The sample contains fewer than 50,000 clones, about four fifths of which appear only once. Sequenced: peripheral blood. These receptors were obtained from a woman older than 75 with active or convalescent COVID-19. Both conserved end residues are part of each CDR3. The D gene is left open where the match is weak. A clone size is listed for some rows: how often the clone was seen (once, few, many), or a class if it is expanded.

clone size,V gene,D gene,J gene,CDR3 protein,CDR3 DNA
NA,TRBV28,TRBD2,TRBJ2-7,CASSANGLAGGSSYEQYF,TGTGCCAGCAGTGCTAACGGACTAGCGGGAGGCAGCTCCTACGAGCAGTACTTC
NA,TRBV11-3,TRBD1,TRBJ2-7,CASSETGGRYEQYF,TGTGCCAGCAGCGAGACAGGGGGTCGGTACGAGCAGTACTTC
NA,TRBV5-1,NA,TRBJ2-1,CASSLDGSSYNEQFF,TGCGCCAGCAGCTTGGACGGGAGCTCCTACAATGAGCAGTTCTTC
NA,TRBV25-1,TRBD1,TRBJ1-2,CASSGRDRGTDGYTF,TGTGCCAGCAGTGGGAGGGACAGGGGGACGGATGGCTACACCTTC
many,TRBV28,NA,TRBJ1-4,CASGQGITEKLFF,TGTGCCAGCGGCCAGGGAATAACTGAAAAACTGTTTTTT
once,TRBV28,NA,TRBJ2-1,CASSFTGSSYNEQFF,TGTGCCAGCAGTTTTACAGGGAGCTCCTACAATGAGCAGTTCTTC
NA,TRBV11-2,NA,TRBJ1-1,CASSPRQNTEAFF,TGTGCCAGCAGCCCCCGACAGAACACTGAAGCTTTCTTT
NA,TRBV5-8,TRBD1,TRBJ1-5,CASSLAAGRGRQPQHF,TGTGCCAGCAGCTTGGCGGCGGGCAGGGGGAGGCAGCCCCAGCATTTT
NA,TRBV4-1,NA,TRBJ1-5,CASSQDLRSNQPQHF,TGCGCCAGCAGCCAAGACTTGAGGAGCAATCAGCCCCAGCATTTT
NA,TRBV7-8,NA,TRBJ2-7,CASSPRQGGSYEQYF,TGTGCCAGCAGCCCCCGCCAAGGGGGCTCCTACGAGCAGTACTTC
NA,TRBV7-9,NA,TRBJ1-1,CASSLDFLELNTEAFF,TGTGCCAGCAGCTTAGATTTCCTGGAGCTGAACACTGAAGCTTTCTTT
NA,TRBV20-1,NA,TRBJ1-2,CSASVRGYGYTF,TGCAGTGCTAGTGTCAGGGGCTATGGCTACACCTTC
once,TRBV15,TRBD1,TRBJ2-1,CATSRDRGPSEQFF,TGTGCCACCAGCAGAGATAGGGGGCCCAGCGAGCAGTTCTTC
NA,TRBV6-2/TRBV6-3,TRBD2,TRBJ2-7,CASSPRGAGAYEQYF,TGTGCCAGCAGCCCTCGAGGAGCGGGAGCCTACGAGCAGTACTTC
NA,TRBV29-1,NA,TRBJ1-2,CSVGAGTANYGYTF,TGCAGCGTGGGGGCCGGGACGGCTAACTATGGCTACACCTTC
NA,TRBV7-8,NA,TRBJ1-2,CASSPFLSWGENYGYTF,TGTGCCAGCAGCCCATTTCTCTCCTGGGGGGAAAACTATGGCTACACCTTC
NA,TRBV5-6,NA,TRBJ1-5,CASSLGPGGQPQHF,TGTGCCAGCAGCTTAGGACCCGGGGGGCAGCCCCAGCATTTT
NA,TRBV12-3/TRBV12-4,NA,TRBJ1-6,CASSLPRSPLHF,TGTGCCAGCAGTTTACCTAGATCACCCCTCCACTTT
NA,TRBV3-1/TRBV3-2,NA,TRBJ1-2,CASSQDKNEGYTF,TGTGCCAGCAGCCAAGATAAAAATGAGGGCTACACCTTC
NA,TRBV5-1,TRBD1,TRBJ1-2,CASSSGQGGNYGYTF,TGCGCCAGCAGCTCGGGACAGGGTGGAAACTATGGCTACACCTTC
NA,TRBV7-6,NA,TRBJ1-1,CASSWEGNTEAFF,TGTGCCAGCAGCTGGGAGGGGAACACTGAAGCTTTCTTT
NA,TRBV5-4,TRBD2,TRBJ2-1,CASSLSGTSQYEQFF,TGTGCCAGCAGCTTGTCGGGGACTAGTCAGTATGAGCAGTTCTTC
NA,TRBV19,NA,TRBJ1-4,CATSSATGSNEKLFF,TGTGCCACCTCTTCGGCGACAGGTTCAAATGAAAAACTGTTTTTT
NA,TRBV2,NA,TRBJ2-5,CATRTGQETQYF,TGTGCCACCCGGACGGGACAAGAGACCCAGTACTTC
NA,TRBV27,NA,TRBJ1-6,CASSLTAGVSNSPLHF,TGTGCCAGCAGTTTAACGGCAGGGGTCTCCAATTCACCCCTCCACTTT
NA,TRBV28,NA,TRBJ2-5,CASSPTEAPGDF,TGTGCCAGCAGTCCGACCGAGGCCCCCGGGGACTTC
NA,TRBV24-1,TRBD1,TRBJ2-7,CATSDPGQGWHEQYF,TGTGCCACCAGTGATCCCGGACAGGGGTGGCACGAGCAGTACTTC
NA,TRBV18,NA,TRBJ2-5,CASSRGLEETQYF,TGTGCCAGCTCACGAGGGCTGGAAGAGACCCAGTACTTC
NA,TRBV19,NA,TRBJ2-2,CASIEGGHLNTGELFF,TGTGCCTCTATTGAAGGTGGACACTTGAACACCGGGGAGCTGTTTTTT